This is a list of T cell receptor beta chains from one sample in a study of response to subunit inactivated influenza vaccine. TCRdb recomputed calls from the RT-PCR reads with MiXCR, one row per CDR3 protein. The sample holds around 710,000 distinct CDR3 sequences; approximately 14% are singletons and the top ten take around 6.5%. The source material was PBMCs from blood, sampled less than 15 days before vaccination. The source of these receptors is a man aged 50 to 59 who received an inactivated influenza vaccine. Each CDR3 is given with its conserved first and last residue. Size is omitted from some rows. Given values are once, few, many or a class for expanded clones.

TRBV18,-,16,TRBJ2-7,CASSPPLAGGSYEQYF
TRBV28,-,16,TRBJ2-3,CASSLSLLAGADTQYF
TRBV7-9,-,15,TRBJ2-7,CASSPADRVGGEQYF
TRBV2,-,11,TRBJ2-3,CASAGTDTQYF
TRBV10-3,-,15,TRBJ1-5,CAISESLYSNQPQHF
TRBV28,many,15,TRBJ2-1,CASKGTSERYNEQFF
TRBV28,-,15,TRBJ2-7,CASTLQGAPTYEQYF
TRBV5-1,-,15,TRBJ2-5,CASSLWGQRQETQYF
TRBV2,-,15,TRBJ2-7,CASSETRGGSYEQYF
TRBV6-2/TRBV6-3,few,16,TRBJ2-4,CASSSTGGSAKNIQYF
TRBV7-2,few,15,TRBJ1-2,CASSLGTGFAYGYTF
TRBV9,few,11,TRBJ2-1,CASSREGEQFF
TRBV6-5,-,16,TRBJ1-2,CASSYRDRGAAYGYTF
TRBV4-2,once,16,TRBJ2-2,CASSPQSAANTGELFF
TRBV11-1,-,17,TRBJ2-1,CASSSLEGGSTYNEQFF
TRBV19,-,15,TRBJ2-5,CASSIRPNYQETQYF
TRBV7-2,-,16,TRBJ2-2,CASSARQGGNTGELFF
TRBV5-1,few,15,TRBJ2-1,CASRIGPSSYNEQFF
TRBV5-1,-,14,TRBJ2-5,CASSITGGRETQYF
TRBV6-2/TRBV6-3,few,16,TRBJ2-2,CASSSQESRNTGELFF
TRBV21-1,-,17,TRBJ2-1,CASSKRTSGRVANEQFF
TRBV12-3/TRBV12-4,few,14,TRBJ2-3,CAILERGGRDTQYF
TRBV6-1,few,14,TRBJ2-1,CATNRQGSYNEQFF
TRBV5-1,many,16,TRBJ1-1,CASSLDGGTANTEAFF
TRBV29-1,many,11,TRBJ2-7,CSVSGEGEQYF
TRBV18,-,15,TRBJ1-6,CASSPDRQGYSPLHF
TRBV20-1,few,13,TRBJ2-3,CSALDRVGDTQYF
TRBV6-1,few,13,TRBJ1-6,CASREAGYLPLHF
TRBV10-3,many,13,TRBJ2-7,CASSGTDSYEQYF
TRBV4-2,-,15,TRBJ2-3,CASSQDPSGQLTQYF
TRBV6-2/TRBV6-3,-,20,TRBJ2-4,CASSYSIGFAAGVDKNIQYF
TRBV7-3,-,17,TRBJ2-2,CASSSNARDRGTGELFF
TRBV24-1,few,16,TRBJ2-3,CATSDFAGVGADTQYF
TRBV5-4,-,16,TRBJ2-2,CASSGTRGVHTGELFF
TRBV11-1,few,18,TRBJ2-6,CASSYGTGYGAGANVLTF
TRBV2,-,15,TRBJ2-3,CASRTNPGHTDTQYF
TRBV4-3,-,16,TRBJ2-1,CASSQERDRGDDEQFF
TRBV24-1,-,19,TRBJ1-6,CATSDLATGEQRRASPLHF
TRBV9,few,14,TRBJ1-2,CASSVGTGVYGYTF